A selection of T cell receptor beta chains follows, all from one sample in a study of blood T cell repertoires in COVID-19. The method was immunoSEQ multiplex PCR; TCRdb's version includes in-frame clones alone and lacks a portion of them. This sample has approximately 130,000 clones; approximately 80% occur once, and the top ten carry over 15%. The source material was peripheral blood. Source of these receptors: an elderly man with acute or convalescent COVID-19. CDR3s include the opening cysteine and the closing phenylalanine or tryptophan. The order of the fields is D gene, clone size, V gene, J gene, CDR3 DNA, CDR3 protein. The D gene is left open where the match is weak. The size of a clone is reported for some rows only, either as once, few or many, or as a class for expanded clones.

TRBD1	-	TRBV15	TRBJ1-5	TGTGCCACCAGCAGACCTGGGACAGCCCGAGGGCCCCAGCATTTT	CATSRPGTARGPQHF
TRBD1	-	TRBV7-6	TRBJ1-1	TGTGCCAGCAGCTTCCCGGGACAGGGTCATGGTGCTTTCTTT	CASSFPGQGHGAFF
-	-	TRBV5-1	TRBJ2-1	TGCGCCAGCAGCCTCCGGACAGCTAGTGACAATGAGCAGTTCTTC	CASSLRTASDNEQFF
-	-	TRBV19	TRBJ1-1	TGTGCCAGTAGTATTCCCGCAGGGATGGTGAACACTGAAGCTTTCTTT	CASSIPAGMVNTEAFF
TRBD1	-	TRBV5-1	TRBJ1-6	TGCGCCAGCAGCTCCGGACAGGGGGCTATAAGCAATTCACCCCTCCACTTT	CASSSGQGAISNSPLHF
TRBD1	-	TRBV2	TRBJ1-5	TGTGCCAGCAGCAGGGATGGACAGGGACACCTCTATAGCAATCAGCCCCAGCATTTT	CASSRDGQGHLYSNQPQHF
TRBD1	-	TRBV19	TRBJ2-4	TGTGCCAGTAGTATAGGAGGGGGACAGGGCGAAAACATTCAGTACTTC	CASSIGGGQGENIQYF
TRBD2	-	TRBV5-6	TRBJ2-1	TGTGCCAGCAGCTTGTTTGTCGGCGGGGGGCCTTCCTACAATGAGCAGTTCTTC	CASSLFVGGGPSYNEQFF
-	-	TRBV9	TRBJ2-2	TGTGCCAGCAGCCTGGGGACAAACACCGGGGAGCTGTTTTTT	CASSLGTNTGELFF
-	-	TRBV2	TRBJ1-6	TGTGCCAGCAGTCCGAGCCAAACAGGATATAATTCACCCCTCCACTTT	CASSPSQTGYNSPLHF
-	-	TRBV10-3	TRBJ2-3	TGTGCCATTCGTACAGGGCCCGATACGGATACGCAGTATTTT	CAIRTGPDTDTQYF
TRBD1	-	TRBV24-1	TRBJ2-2	TGTGCCACCAGTGATCCGCAGGTCACAGGGGAACACACCGGGGAGCTGTTTTTT	CATSDPQVTGEHTGELFF
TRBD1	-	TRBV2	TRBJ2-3	TGTGCCAGCGGACAGGGCCCCACAGATACGCAGTATTTT	CASGQGPTDTQYF
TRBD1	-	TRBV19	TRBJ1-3	TGTGCCACTAAGCCGGGACAGGCCTCTGGAAACACCATATATTTT	CATKPGQASGNTIYF
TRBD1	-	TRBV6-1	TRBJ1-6	TGTGCCAGCAGTGAAGTGAGCAGGGGGTACTCACCCCTCCACTTT	CASSEVSRGYSPLHF
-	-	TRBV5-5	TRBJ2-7	TGTGCCAGCAGCTTGCAACAGTTTAGCTCCTACGAGCAGTACTTC	CASSLQQFSSYEQYF
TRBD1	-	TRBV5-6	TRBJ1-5	TGTGCCAGCAGCACCCGAACAGGGGTAGGCAATCAGCCCCAGCATTTT	CASSTRTGVGNQPQHF
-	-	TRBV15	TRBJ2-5	TGTGCCACCAGCAGAGATGTCAGGGAGACCCAGTACTTC	CATSRDVRETQYF
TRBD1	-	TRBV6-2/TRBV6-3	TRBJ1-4	TGTGCCAGCAGTTTCGCAGGACAGGGGATGTTTTTT	CASSFAGQGMFF
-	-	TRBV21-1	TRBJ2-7	TGTGCCAGCAGCTCCCGGGACAGGAGATACTACGAGCAGTACTTC	CASSSRDRRYYEQYF
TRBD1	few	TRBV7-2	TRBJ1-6	TGTGCCAGCAGCTTAGAAGGGGGCGGCTATAATTCACCCCTCCACTTT	CASSLEGGGYNSPLHF
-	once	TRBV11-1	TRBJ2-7	TGTGCCAGCAGCTTACGAGATTACGAGCAGTACTTC	CASSLRDYEQYF
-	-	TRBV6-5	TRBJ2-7	TGTGCCAGCAGTTACACGAGCGGGACAGGCTACGAGCAGTACTTC	CASSYTSGTGYEQYF
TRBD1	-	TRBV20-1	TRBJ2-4	TGCAGTGCTAGTGACAGGGTAGCCAAAAACATTCAGTACTTC	CSASDRVAKNIQYF
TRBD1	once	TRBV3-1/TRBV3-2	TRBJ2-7	TGTGCCAGCAGCCCCCCCCGGGACAGGGGCTCCTACGAGCAGTACTTC	CASSPPRDRGSYEQYF
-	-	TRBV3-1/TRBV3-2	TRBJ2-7	TGTGCCAGCAGCCAGGGAGACGCCTACGAGCAGTACTTC	CASSQGDAYEQYF
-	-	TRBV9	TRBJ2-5	TGTGCCAGCAGCCCCCGACAGCAAGAGACCCAGTACTTC	CASSPRQQETQYF
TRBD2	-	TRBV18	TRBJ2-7	TGTGCCAGCTCAATAACCGGGACTAGCGGGAACTACGAGCAGTACTTC	CASSITGTSGNYEQYF
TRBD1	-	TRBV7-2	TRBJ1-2	TGTGCCAGCAGCTTACAGGGGGCGTTCGGCTACACCTTC	CASSLQGAFGYTF
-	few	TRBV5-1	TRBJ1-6	TGCGCCAGCAGTTGGGGGGACGAGAGTTCACCCCTCCACTTT	CASSWGDESSPLHF
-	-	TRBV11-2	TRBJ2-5	TGTGCCAGCAGCTTAGGAACAGCTGAGACCCAGTACTTC	CASSLGTAETQYF
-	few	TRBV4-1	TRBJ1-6	TGCGCCAGCAGCCAAGAGTCGTTATCGAATTCACCCCTCCACTTT	CASSQESLSNSPLHF
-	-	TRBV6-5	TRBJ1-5	TGTGCCAGCAGTTACTCGGAGAGAAATCAGCCCCAGCATTTT	CASSYSERNQPQHF
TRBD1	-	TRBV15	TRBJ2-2	TGTGCCACCAGCAGGGACAGGGGTGCCTCGAACACCGGGGAGCTGTTTTTT	CATSRDRGASNTGELFF
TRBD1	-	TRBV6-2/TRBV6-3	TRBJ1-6	TGTGCCAGCAGTTACGATAACAGGGGTAATTCACCCCTCCACTTT	CASSYDNRGNSPLHF
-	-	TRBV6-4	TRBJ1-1	TGTGCCAGCAGCGCCCAAGGGGTGGATGGCACTGAAGCTTTCTTT	CASSAQGVDGTEAFF
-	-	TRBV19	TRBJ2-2	TGTGCCAGTAGTATAGTAACATCCGGGGAGCTGTTTTTT	CASSIVTSGELFF
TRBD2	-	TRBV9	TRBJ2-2	TGTGCCAGCACGCGACTAGCGGGGGAAACGAACACCGGGGAGCTGTTTTTT	CASTRLAGETNTGELFF
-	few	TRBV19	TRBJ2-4	TGTGCCAGTAGCCTAGCCAAAAACATTCAGTACTTC	CASSLAKNIQYF
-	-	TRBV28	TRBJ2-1	TGTGCCAGCAGTTTATTCGGGTTTTCCCCCAATGAGCAGTTCTTC	CASSLFGFSPNEQFF
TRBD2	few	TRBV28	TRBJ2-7	TGTGCCAGCAGTTTACAAACCCAATTAGCGGGCCGTACCTACGAGCAGTACTTC	CASSLQTQLAGRTYEQYF
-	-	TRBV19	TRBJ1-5	TGTGCCACCAAACCTACAGGATTTAATCAGCCCCAGCATTTT	CATKPTGFNQPQHF
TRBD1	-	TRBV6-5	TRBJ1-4	TGTGCCAGCAATAGGGGGCCCACTAATGAAAAACTGTTTTTT	CASNRGPTNEKLFF
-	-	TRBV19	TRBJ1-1	TGTGCCAGTAGTATAGATGGCTCCCTAGGATACTCTGAAGCTTTCTTT	CASSIDGSLGYSEAFF
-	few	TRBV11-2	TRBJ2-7	TGTGCCAGCAGCTTATCGACGAGGGGGTTAGGCGAGCAGTACTTC	CASSLSTRGLGEQYF
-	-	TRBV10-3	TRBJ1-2	TGTGCCATCAGTGAGTTTAATGGCCCCTATGGCTACACCTTC	CAISEFNGPYGYTF
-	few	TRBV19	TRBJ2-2	TGTGCCAGTAGCCCGGGACAGAACACCGGGGAGCTGTTTTTT	CASSPGQNTGELFF